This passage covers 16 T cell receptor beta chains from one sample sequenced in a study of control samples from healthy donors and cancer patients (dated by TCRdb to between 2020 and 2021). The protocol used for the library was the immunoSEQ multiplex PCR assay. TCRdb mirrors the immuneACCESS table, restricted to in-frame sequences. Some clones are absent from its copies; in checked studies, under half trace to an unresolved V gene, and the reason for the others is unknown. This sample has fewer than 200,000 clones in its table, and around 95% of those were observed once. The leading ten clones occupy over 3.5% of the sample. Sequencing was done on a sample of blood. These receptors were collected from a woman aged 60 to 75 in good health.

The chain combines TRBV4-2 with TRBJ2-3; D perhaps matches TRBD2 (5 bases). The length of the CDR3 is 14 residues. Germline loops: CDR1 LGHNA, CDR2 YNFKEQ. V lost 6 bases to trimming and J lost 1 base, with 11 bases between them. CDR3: CASRGGLGTDTQYF. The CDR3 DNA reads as TGTGCCAGCAGAGGCGGGCTCGGCACAGATACGCAGTATTTT.

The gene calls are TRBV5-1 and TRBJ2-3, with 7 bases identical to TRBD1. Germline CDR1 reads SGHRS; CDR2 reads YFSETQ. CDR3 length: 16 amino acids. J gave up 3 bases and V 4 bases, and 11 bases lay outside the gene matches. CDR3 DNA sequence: TGCGCCAGCAGCCCTGAGGGACAGATCTTAACAGATACGCAGTATTTT. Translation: CASSPEGQILTDTQYF.

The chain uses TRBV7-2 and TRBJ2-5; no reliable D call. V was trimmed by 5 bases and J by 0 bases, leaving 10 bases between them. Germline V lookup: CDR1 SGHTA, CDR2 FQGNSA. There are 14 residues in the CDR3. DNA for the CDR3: TGTGCCAGCAGCACGCGACAAGACCAAGAGACCCAGTACTTC. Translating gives CASSTRQDQETQYF.

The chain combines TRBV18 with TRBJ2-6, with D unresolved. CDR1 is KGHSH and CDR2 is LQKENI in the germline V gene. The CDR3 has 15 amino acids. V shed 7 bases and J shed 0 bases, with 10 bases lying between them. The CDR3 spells CASCEVYSGANVLTF. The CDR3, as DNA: TGTGCCAGCTGCGAGGTGTACTCTGGGGCCAACGTCCTGACTTTC.

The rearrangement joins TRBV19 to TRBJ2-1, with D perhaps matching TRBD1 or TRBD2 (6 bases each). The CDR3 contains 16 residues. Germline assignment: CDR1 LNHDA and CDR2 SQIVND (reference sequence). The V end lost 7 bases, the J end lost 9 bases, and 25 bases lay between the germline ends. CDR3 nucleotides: TGTGCCAGTACCAGGCGGGACTCCCAACAAGGGGGTGAGCAGTTCTTC. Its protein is CASTRRDSQQGGEQFF. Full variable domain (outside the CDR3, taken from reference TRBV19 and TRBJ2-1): DGGITQSPKYLFRKEGQNVTLSCEQNLNHDAMYWYRQDPGQGLRLIYYSQIVNDFQKGDIAEGYSVSREKKESFPLTVTSAQKNPTAFYLCASTRRDSQQGGEQFFGPGTRLTVL.

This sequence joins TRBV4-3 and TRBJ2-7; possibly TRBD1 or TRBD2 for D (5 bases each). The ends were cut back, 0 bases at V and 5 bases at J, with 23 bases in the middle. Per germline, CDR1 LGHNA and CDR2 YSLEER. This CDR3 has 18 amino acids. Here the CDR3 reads CASSQELYRDLQTHEQYF. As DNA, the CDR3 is TGCGCCAGCAGCCAAGAACTTTATCGGGACCTCCAAACCCACGAGCAGTACTTC.

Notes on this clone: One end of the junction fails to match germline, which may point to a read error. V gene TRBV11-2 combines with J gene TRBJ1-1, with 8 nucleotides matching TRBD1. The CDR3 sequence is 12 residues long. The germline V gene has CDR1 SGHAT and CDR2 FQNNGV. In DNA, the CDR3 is TGTGCCAGCACCTTAACAGGGGGTGAAGCTTTCTTT. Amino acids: CASTLTGGEAFF.

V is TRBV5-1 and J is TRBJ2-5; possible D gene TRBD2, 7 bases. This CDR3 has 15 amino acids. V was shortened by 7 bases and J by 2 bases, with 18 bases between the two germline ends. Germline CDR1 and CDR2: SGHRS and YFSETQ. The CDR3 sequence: CASLQRGEGQETQYF. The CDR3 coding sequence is TGCGCCAGCCTTCAAAGGGGGGAGGGGCAAGAGACCCAGTACTTC.

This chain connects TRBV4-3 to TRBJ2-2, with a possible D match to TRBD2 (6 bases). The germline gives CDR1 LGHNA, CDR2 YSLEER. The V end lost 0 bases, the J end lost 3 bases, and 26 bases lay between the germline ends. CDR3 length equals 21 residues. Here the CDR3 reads CASSQDRAGRSGGGDTGELFF. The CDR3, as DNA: TGCGCCAGCAGCCAAGATCGGGCGGGGAGGAGTGGAGGTGGGGACACCGGGGAGCTGTTTTTT.

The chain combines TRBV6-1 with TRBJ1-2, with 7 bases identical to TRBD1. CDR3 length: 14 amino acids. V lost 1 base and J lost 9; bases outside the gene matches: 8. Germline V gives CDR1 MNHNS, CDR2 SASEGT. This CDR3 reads CASSEDRDRGRYTF. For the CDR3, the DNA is TGTGCCAGCAGTGAAGACCGGGACAGAGGACGCTACACCTTC.

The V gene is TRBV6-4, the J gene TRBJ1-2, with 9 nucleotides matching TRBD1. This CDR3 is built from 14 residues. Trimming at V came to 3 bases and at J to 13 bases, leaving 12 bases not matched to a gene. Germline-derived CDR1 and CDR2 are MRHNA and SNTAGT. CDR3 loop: CASSDQPGQGISTF. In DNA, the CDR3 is TGTGCCAGCAGTGATCAACCGGGACAGGGAATCTCCACCTTC.

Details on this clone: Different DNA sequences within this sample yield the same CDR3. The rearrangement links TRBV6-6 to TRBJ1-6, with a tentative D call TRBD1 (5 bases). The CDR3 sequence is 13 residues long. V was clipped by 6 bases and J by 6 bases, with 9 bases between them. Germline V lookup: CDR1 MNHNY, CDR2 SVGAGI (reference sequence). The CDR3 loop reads CASRGPINSPLHF. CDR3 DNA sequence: TGTGCCAGCAGGGGACCGATTAATTCACCCCTCCACTTT.

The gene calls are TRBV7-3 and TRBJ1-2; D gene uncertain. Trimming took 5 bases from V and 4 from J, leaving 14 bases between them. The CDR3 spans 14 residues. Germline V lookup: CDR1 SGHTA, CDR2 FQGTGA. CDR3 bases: TGTGCCAGCAGCCCCCAACAGAGAGTCTATGGCTACACCTTC. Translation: CASSPQQRVYGYTF.

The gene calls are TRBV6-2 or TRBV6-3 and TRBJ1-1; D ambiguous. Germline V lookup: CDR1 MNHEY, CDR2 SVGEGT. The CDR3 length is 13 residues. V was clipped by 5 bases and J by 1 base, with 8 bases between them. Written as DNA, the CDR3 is TGTGCCAGCAGTAAAAGGGAGAACACTGAAGCTTTCTTT. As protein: CASSKRENTEAFF.

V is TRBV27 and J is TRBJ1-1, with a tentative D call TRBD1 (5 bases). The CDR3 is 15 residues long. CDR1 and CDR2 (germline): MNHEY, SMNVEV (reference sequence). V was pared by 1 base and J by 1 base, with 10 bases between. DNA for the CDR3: TGTGCCAGCAGTTTATATCAGGGTCCGAACACTGAAGCTTTCTTT. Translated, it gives CASSLYQGPNTEAFF.

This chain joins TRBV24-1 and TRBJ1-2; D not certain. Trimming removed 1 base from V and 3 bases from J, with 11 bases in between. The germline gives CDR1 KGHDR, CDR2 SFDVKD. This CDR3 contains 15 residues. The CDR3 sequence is CATSDFSGRHYGYTF. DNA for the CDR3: TGTGCCACCAGTGATTTTTCAGGCCGACACTATGGCTACACCTTC.